The clone carrying this T cell receptor (beta chain) was counted once. The antigen is not known. The sample comes from a study of shared clonotypes between healthy human individuals. Germline-derived CDR1 and CDR2 are MNHNS and SASEGT. The CDR3 has 14 residues. Trimming removed 6 bases from V and 7 bases from J; junction bases left unmatched: 7. Produced via immunoSEQ multiplex PCR; TCRdb's table is partial and in-frame only. The sample holds roughly 2,300,000 clones; about 90% are singletons and the top ten take 0.37%. Study-level results: The sharing of roughly 5% of naive CD4 clonotypes was seen across a handful of donors.

The sequence derives from a young man in good health. Some clones in this sample may be carry-over from other donors' samples. The chain employs TRBV6-1 and TRBJ2-2, with TRBD1 identical over 8 bases. Sequenced material: naive CD4+ T cells from PBMCs. Documented subset: CD45RA+ positively selected. The CDR3 bases are TGTGCCAGCAGATCAGGGGGCTCTGGCGGGGAGCTGTTTTTT. It yields the protein CASRSGGSGGELFF.